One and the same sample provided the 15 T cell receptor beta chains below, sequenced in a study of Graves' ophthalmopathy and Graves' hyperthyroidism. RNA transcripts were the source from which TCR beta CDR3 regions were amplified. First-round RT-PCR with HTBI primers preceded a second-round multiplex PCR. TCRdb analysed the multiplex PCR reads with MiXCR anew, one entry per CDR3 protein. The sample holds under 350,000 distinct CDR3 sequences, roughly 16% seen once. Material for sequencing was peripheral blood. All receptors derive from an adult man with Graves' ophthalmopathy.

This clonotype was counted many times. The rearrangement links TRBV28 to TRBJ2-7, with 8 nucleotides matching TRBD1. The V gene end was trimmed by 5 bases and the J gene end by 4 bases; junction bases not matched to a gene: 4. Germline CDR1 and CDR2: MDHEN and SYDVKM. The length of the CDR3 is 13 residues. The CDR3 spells CASSPQGVYEQYF. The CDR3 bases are TGTGCCAGCAGTCCACAGGGGGTATACGAGCAGTACTTC.

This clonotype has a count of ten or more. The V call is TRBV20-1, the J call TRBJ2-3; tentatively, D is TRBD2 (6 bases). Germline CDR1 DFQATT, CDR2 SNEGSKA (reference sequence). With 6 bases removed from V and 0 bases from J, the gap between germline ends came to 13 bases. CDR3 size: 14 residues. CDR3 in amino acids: CSAKLALSTDTQYF. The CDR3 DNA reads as TGCAGTGCAAAGCTAGCGCTAAGCACAGATACGCAGTATTTT.

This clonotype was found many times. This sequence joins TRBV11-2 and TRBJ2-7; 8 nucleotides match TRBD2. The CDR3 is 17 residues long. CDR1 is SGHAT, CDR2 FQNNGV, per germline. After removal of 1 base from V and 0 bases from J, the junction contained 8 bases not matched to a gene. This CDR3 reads CASSLGPHGGASYEQYF. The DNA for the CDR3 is TGTGCCAGCAGCTTAGGCCCCCACGGGGGGGCCTCCTACGAGCAGTACTTC.

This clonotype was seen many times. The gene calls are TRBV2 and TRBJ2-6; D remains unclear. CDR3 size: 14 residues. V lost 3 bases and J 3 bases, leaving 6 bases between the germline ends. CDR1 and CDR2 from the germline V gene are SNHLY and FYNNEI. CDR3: CASSELVGANVLTF. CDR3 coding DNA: TGTGCCAGCAGTGAGTTAGTTGGGGCCAACGTCCTGACTTTC.

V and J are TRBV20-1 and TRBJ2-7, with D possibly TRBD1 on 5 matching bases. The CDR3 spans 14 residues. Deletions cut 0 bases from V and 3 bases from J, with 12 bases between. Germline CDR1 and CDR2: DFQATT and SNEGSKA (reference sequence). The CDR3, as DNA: TGCAGTGCTAGAGATTTGGAGCAGGGCTACGAGCAGTACTTC. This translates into CSARDLEQGYEQYF.

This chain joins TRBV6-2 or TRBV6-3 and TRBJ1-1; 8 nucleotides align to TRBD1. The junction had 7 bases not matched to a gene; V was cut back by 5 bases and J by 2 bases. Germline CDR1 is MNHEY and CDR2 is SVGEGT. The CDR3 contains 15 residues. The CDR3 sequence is CASSDPGQVNTEAFF. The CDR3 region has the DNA TGTGCCAGCAGTGACCCGGGACAGGTAAACACTGAAGCTTTCTTT.

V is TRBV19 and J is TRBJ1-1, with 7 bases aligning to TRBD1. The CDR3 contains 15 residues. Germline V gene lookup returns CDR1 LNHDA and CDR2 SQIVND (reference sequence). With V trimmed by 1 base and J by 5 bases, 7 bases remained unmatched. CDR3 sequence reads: CASSIGGQGGTEAFF. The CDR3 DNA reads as TGTGCCAGTAGTATAGGGGGGCAGGGGGGTACTGAAGCTTTCTTT.

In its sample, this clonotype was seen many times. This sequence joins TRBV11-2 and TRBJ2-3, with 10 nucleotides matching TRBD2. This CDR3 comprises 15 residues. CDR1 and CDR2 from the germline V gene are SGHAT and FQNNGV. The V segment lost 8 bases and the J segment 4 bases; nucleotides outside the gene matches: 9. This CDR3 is CASGASSGGSDTQYF. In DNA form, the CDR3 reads TGTGCCAGCGGAGCGTCTAGCGGGGGATCAGATACGCAGTATTTT.

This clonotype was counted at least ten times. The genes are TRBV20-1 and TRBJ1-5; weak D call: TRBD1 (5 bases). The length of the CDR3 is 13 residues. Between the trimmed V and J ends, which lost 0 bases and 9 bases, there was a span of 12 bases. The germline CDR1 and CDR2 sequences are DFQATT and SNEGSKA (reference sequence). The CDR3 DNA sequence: TGCAGTGCTAGAGAGCAGGGAAGATCGCCCCAGCATTTT. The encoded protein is CSAREQGRSPQHF.

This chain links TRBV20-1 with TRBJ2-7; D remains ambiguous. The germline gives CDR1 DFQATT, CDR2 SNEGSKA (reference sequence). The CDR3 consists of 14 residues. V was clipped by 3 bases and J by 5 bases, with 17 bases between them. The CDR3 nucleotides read TGCAGTGCTAGGGTAGATCCAGGCGGTGACGAGCAGTACTTC. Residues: CSARVDPGGDEQYF.

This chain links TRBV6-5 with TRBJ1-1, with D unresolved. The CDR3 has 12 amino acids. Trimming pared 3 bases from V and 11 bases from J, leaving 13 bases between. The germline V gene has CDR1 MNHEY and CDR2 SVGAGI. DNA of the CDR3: TGTGCCAGCAGTTATACCCGATACGAGGCTTTCTTT. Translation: CASSYTRYEAFF.

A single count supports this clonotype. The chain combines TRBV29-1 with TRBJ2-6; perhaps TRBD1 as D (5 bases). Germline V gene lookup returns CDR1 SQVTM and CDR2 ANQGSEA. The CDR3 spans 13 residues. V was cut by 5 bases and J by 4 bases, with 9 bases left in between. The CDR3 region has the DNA TGCAGCGTTCTCAGGGCCGGGGCCAACGTCCTGACTTTC. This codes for CSVLRAGANVLTF.

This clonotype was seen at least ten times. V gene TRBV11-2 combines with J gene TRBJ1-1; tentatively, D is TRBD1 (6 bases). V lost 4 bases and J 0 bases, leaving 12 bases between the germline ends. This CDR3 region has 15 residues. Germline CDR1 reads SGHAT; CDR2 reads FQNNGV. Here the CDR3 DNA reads TGTGCCAGCAGCTCACAGGGTACGATGAACACTGAAGCTTTCTTT. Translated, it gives CASSSQGTMNTEAFF. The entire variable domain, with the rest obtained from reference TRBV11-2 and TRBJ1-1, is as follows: EAGVAQSPRYKIIEKRQSVAFWCNPISGHATLYWYQQILGQGPKLLIQFQNNGVVDDSQLPKDRFSAERLKGVDSTLKIQPAKLEDSAVYLCASSSQGTMNTEAFFGQGTRLTVV.

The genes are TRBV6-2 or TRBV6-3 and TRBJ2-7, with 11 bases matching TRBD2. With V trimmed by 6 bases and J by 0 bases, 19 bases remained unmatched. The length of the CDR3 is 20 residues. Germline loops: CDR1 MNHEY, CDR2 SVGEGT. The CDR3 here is CASRLKTGPGLAGNSYEQYF. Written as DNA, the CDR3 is TGTGCCAGCAGACTAAAGACAGGACCCGGACTAGCGGGTAACTCCTACGAGCAGTACTTC.

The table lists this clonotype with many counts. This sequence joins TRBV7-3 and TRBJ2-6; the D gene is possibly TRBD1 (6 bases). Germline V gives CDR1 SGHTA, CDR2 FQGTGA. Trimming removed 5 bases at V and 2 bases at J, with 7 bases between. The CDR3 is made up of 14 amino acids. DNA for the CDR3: TGTGCCAGCAGCCAGGGGACTGGGGCCAACGTCCTGACTTTC. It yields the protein CASSQGTGANVLTF.